The rows below give T cell receptor beta chains drawn from one sample of a study of blood T cell repertoires in COVID-19. Sequenced by immunoSEQ multiplex PCR; TCRdb stores in-frame clones only, minus some. Among about 480,000 clones listed, 88% were seen once. The sample was PBMCs or T cells enriched from blood (not recorded which). The receptors shown here come from a woman in her thirties or forties who had recovered from COVID-19. Each CDR3 is given with its conserved first and last residue. Each record gives: J gene, V gene, CDR3 protein.

j_gene: TRBJ1-6; v_gene: TRBV11-2; CDR3aa: CASSSSTGVRLNSPLHF
j_gene: TRBJ2-2; v_gene: TRBV7-2; CDR3aa: CASSSAGGNTGELFF
j_gene: TRBJ1-6; v_gene: TRBV6-5; CDR3aa: CASSYSRGSYNSPLHF
j_gene: TRBJ1-4; v_gene: TRBV5-1; CDR3aa: CASSTGDGIEKLFF
j_gene: TRBJ1-3; v_gene: TRBV4-3; CDR3aa: CASSQEALQGPGNTIYF
j_gene: TRBJ2-2; v_gene: TRBV5-1; CDR3aa: CASSSGTVTGELFF
j_gene: TRBJ2-7; v_gene: TRBV7-2; CDR3aa: CASSFGTPSYEQYF
j_gene: TRBJ1-5; v_gene: TRBV7-2; CDR3aa: CASSLSGQGNQPQHF
j_gene: TRBJ1-1; v_gene: TRBV5-1; CDR3aa: CASTPDRGNTEAFF
j_gene: TRBJ2-6; v_gene: TRBV6-2/TRBV6-3; CDR3aa: CASSYPSGANVLTF
j_gene: TRBJ2-3; v_gene: TRBV7-2; CDR3aa: CASSHVQTGHTDTQYF
j_gene: TRBJ2-2; v_gene: TRBV4-3; CDR3aa: CASSQASAGTSETGELFF
j_gene: TRBJ1-2; v_gene: TRBV7-2; CDR3aa: CASTPLVQGNYGYTF
j_gene: TRBJ2-7; v_gene: TRBV4-3; CDR3aa: CASSPRRGQYEDEQYF
j_gene: TRBJ2-2; v_gene: TRBV4-1; CDR3aa: CASSQPAGAGNGELFF
j_gene: TRBJ1-4; v_gene: TRBV18; CDR3aa: CASSPRQGGEKLFF
j_gene: TRBJ2-7; v_gene: TRBV24-1; CDR3aa: CATAMSGKLDEQYF
j_gene: TRBJ2-5; v_gene: TRBV27; CDR3aa: CASSLTPPSPGGQGWETQYF
j_gene: TRBJ1-1; v_gene: TRBV11-1; CDR3aa: CASSQGSNGEAFF
j_gene: TRBJ2-7; v_gene: TRBV6-5; CDR3aa: CASSAGTSSWNEQYF
j_gene: TRBJ1-2; v_gene: TRBV11-2; CDR3aa: CASSAIGGNYGYTF
j_gene: TRBJ1-1; v_gene: TRBV5-1; CDR3aa: CASGDSRNTEAFF
j_gene: TRBJ2-3; v_gene: TRBV5-1; CDR3aa: CASSPAASSDTQYF
j_gene: TRBJ2-3; v_gene: TRBV5-1; CDR3aa: CASGISGSTDTQYF
j_gene: TRBJ1-1; v_gene: TRBV9; CDR3aa: CASTPLPDTSTSAFF
j_gene: TRBJ1-5; v_gene: TRBV28; CDR3aa: CASSFPGVYRNNQPQHF
j_gene: TRBJ2-1; v_gene: TRBV24-1; CDR3aa: CATSDSWTSGTSSYNEQFF
j_gene: TRBJ2-2; v_gene: TRBV27; CDR3aa: CASRETGYPTNTGELFF
j_gene: TRBJ2-7; v_gene: TRBV3-1/TRBV3-2; CDR3aa: CASSDRTPAYEQYF
j_gene: TRBJ2-3; v_gene: TRBV19; CDR3aa: CASRGRQVTDTQYF
j_gene: TRBJ2-6; v_gene: TRBV5-1; CDR3aa: CASSLDGTGANVLTF
j_gene: TRBJ1-5; v_gene: TRBV10-3; CDR3aa: CAISEMGSNQPQHF
j_gene: TRBJ1-2; v_gene: TRBV4-3; CDR3aa: CASSQDVGTAVGGYTF
j_gene: TRBJ1-2; v_gene: TRBV6-5; CDR3aa: CASTPRGRGRGGYTF
j_gene: TRBJ1-2; v_gene: TRBV15; CDR3aa: CATSRDLQEVYGYTF
j_gene: TRBJ2-2; v_gene: TRBV29-1; CDR3aa: CSVEVIGQGSTGELFF
j_gene: TRBJ1-6; v_gene: TRBV3-1/TRBV3-2; CDR3aa: CASSQEAGRDNSPLHF
j_gene: TRBJ1-6; v_gene: TRBV19; CDR3aa: CASSRQGSSYNSPLHF
j_gene: TRBJ2-5; v_gene: TRBV10-3; CDR3aa: CAISESSGRQETQYF
j_gene: TRBJ1-1; v_gene: TRBV6-2/TRBV6-3; CDR3aa: CASSHESGALNTEAFF
j_gene: TRBJ1-2; v_gene: TRBV27; CDR3aa: CASSFSPTGVGGYTF
j_gene: TRBJ2-7; v_gene: TRBV11-2; CDR3aa: CASSPGTGGSYEQYF
j_gene: TRBJ2-7; v_gene: TRBV18; CDR3aa: CATRWRADYEQYF
j_gene: TRBJ1-2; v_gene: TRBV27; CDR3aa: CASSPSVGVWEYGYTF
j_gene: TRBJ1-5; v_gene: TRBV6-2/TRBV6-3; CDR3aa: CASSGRTGSEPQHF
j_gene: TRBJ1-1; v_gene: TRBV6-2/TRBV6-3; CDR3aa: CASSYFRPQGTNTEAFF
j_gene: TRBJ2-7; v_gene: TRBV11-2; CDR3aa: CASSLQTVLEQYF
j_gene: TRBJ1-3; v_gene: TRBV4-1; CDR3aa: CASSQGTVTSSGNTIYF
j_gene: TRBJ2-7; v_gene: TRBV27; CDR3aa: CASSSGQGLSREQYF
j_gene: TRBJ2-1; v_gene: TRBV5-1; CDR3aa: CASSSRGYNEQFF
j_gene: TRBJ1-1; v_gene: TRBV4-1; CDR3aa: CASSREMHTEAFF
j_gene: TRBJ2-3; v_gene: TRBV11-2; CDR3aa: CASSQLGPTDTQYF
j_gene: TRBJ1-2; v_gene: TRBV30; CDR3aa: CAIRQGGYTF
j_gene: TRBJ2-7; v_gene: TRBV15; CDR3aa: CATSRGPTGRYYEQYF
j_gene: TRBJ2-7; v_gene: TRBV5-6; CDR3aa: CASKRTSGSGLVQYF